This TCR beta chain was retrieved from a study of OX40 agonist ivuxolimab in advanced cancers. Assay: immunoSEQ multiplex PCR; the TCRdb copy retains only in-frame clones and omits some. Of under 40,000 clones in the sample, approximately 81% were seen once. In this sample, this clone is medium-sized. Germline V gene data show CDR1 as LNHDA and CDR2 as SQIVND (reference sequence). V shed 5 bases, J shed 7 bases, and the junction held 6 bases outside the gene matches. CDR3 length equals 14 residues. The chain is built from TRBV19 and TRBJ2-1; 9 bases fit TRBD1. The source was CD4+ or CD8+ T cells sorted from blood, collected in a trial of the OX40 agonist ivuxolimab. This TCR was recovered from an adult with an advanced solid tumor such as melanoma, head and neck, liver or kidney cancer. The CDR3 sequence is CASSAPGQGNEQFF. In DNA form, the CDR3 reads TGTGCCAGTAGTGCACCGGGACAGGGAAATGAGCAGTTCTTC.